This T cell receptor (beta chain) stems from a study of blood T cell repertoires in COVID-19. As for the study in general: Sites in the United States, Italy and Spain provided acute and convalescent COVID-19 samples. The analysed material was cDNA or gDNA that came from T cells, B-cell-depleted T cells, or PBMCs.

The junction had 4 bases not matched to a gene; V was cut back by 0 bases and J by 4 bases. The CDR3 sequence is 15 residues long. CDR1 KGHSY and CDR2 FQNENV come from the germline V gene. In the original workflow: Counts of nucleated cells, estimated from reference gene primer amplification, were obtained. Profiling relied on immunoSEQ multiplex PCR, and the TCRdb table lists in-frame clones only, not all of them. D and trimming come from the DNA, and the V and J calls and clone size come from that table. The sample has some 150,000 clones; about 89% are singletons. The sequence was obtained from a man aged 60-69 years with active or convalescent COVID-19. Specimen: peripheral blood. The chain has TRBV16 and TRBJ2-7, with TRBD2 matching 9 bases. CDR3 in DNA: TGTGCCAGCAGCCAATCCAAGACTAGCGGATACGAGCAGTACTTC. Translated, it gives CASSQSKTSGYEQYF.